One sample yielded the 28 T cell receptor beta chains listed below, sequenced in a study of T cells in women clearing cervical HPV infection. Assay: immunoSEQ multiplex PCR; the TCRdb copy retains only in-frame clones and omits some. The data include tens of thousands of clones; the top ten clones carry over 8.5%. Material: blood buffy coat. These TCRs come from a woman aged 18-70 years with a cervical HPV16 infection that either progressed to CIN3+ or cleared (not recorded which).

As to this clone: The CDR3 end lies 3 residues beyond the end of the read and is filled in from the germline J gene. The rearrangement links TRBV20-1 to TRBJ1-2; D remains unclear. Germline V gene lookup returns CDR1 DFQATT and CDR2 SNEGSKA (reference sequence). This CDR3 is 12 amino acids long. The sequenced part of the CDR3 DNA is TGCAGTGCTAGAGATTGGTCAAGCGGC. Translation gives CSARDWSSG. The whole CDR3 reads CSARDWSSGYTF.

Comments on this clone: Read coverage stops 3 residues before the CDR3 terminus; the germline J gene supplies the remainder. J is TRBJ2-7 and V is TRBV5-1; 7 bases are shared with TRBD2. The V gene end was trimmed by 0 bases and the J gene end by 3 bases; junction bases not matched to a gene: 3. The CDR3 has 14 amino acids. The germline CDR1 and CDR2 sequences are SGHRS and YFSETQ. CDR3 region: CASSLEASGYEQYF. CDR3 bases read: TGCGCCAGCAGCTTGGAGGCTAGCGGCTACGAG.

To note about this clone: The CDR3 extends 3 residues past the end of the read, so its final part is completed from the germline J gene. This chain uses TRBV20-1 with TRBJ1-4; 7 bases line up with TRBD1. Germline V CDR1 and CDR2: DFQATT, SNEGSKA (reference sequence). The CDR3 is 15 residues long. The V gene end was trimmed by 2 bases and the J gene end by 7 bases; junction bases not matched to a gene: 10. The part of the CDR3 DNA that was read is TGCAGTGCTAGAAACCGACAGGGAGGATCTGAAAAA. Its translation: CSARNRQGGSEK. The full-length CDR3 reads as CSARNRQGGSEKLFF.

As for this clone: The read is 3 residues too short to cover the CDR3 end, so that end is filled in from the germline J gene. The V call is TRBV18, the J call TRBJ2-3; 13 positions agree with TRBD2. CDR3 length equals 17 residues. The germline gives CDR1 KGHSH, CDR2 LQKENI. CDR3 sequence reads: CASSPSGLAGRSETQYF. The part of the CDR3 DNA that was read is TGTGCCAGCTCACCGTCGGGACTAGCGGGAAGGTCGGAGACG.

Concerning this clone itself: Coverage ceases 3 residues before the CDR3 finishes, and the germline J gene fills in the end. The genes are TRBV7-7 and TRBJ1-5; a weak D match, TRBD1 (6 bases). The CDR3 has 13 residues. Germline V CDR1 and CDR2: SSHAT, FNYEAQ (reference sequence). V dropped 5 bases and J dropped 6 bases, with 11 bases sitting between them. The CDR3 spells CASSRTVTQPQHF. The DNA read from the CDR3 is TGTGCCAGCAGCCGGACAGTAACTCAGCCC.

CDR3 DNA (partial): TGTGCCAGCAGCATGCAAAGGACAGATTACAATGAG. This codes for CASSMQRTDYNE. The full CDR3 protein is CASSMQRTDYNEQFF. V usage is TRBV6-2 or TRBV6-3 and J usage is TRBJ2-1, with TRBD1 as a possible D gene (6 bases). The read halts 3 residues ahead of the CDR3 end, with the missing end drawn from the germline J gene. The CDR3 spans 15 residues. Germline CDR1 MNHEY, CDR2 SVGEGT. V gave up 6 bases and J gave up 4 bases, with 16 bases separating them.

Of note for this clone: With the read ending 3 residues before the CDR3 end, the germline J gene is used to fill in that end. The J gene is TRBJ2-3, the V gene TRBV19, with 9 bases identical to TRBD2. Germline V gene lookup returns CDR1 LNHDA and CDR2 SQIVND (reference sequence). The CDR3 consists of 14 residues. Partial CDR3 DNA: TGTGCCAGTAGCAATAGCGGGGGAGGAGAGACG. Translating gives CASSNSGGGET. In full, the CDR3 reads CASSNSGGGETQYF.

Comment on this clone: The read ends 3 residues before the CDR3 terminus; that terminus is restored from the germline J gene. The sample holds other DNA sequences that translate to the same CDR3. The chain has TRBV7-9 and TRBJ1-3, with D unresolved. Germline CDR1 SEHNR, CDR2 FQNEAQ (reference sequence). The V end was cut by 3 bases, the J end by 1 base, with 7 bases between. The CDR3 spans 14 residues. CDR3 sequence reads: CASSFAGSGNTIYF. The covered CDR3 bases are TGTGCCAGCAGCTTCGCAGGTTCTGGAAACACC.

As regards this clone: Coverage ceases 3 residues before the CDR3 finishes, and the germline J gene fills in the end. The V call is TRBV19, the J call TRBJ2-3, with D tentatively TRBD2 (6 bases). V was pared by 6 bases and J by 2 bases, with 12 bases between. The CDR3 covers 14 residues. Per the germline V gene, CDR1 is LNHDA and CDR2 is SQIVND (reference sequence). CDR3 bases read: TGTGCCAGTAGAGGGGAGGCAGACACAGATACG. It codes for CASRGEADTDT. The CDR3 in its entirety is CASRGEADTDTQYF.

Regarding this clone: The CDR3 end lies 3 residues beyond the end of the read and is filled in from the germline J gene. The chain carries TRBV19 and TRBJ2-7, with D possibly matching TRBD1 (6 bases). The V end was cut by 4 bases, the J end by 3 bases, with 10 bases between. This CDR3 comprises 13 residues. CDR1 and CDR2 from the germline V gene are LNHDA and SQIVND (reference sequence). The DNA read from the CDR3 is TGTGCCAGTAGTAAGTCAGGGGTCTACGAG. Translation: CASSKSGVYE. The entire CDR3 protein is CASSKSGVYEQYF.

In regard to this clone: The CDR3 end falls 3 residues outside the read, so it is completed with the germline J gene. The V call is TRBV2, the J call TRBJ2-2, with a weak D call TRBD2 (6 bases). CDR3 length equals 15 residues. Germline assignment: CDR1 SNHLY and CDR2 FYNNEI. The CDR3 here is CASSEYRGSGEKLFF. The DNA read from the CDR3 is TGTGCCAGCAGTGAATATAGGGGATCGGGGGAAAAG. Variable domain in full (rest from reference TRBV2 and TRBJ2-2): EPEVTQTPSHQVTQMGQEVILRCVPISNHLYFYWYRQILGQKVEFLVSFYNNEISEKSEIFDDQFSVERPDGSNFTLKIRSTKLEDSAMYFCASSEYRGSGEKLFFGEGSRLTVL.

With regard to this clone: Read data end 3 residues before the CDR3 end; the end is taken from the germline J gene. The gene calls are TRBV7-9 and TRBJ2-2; 8 bases align to TRBD1. The junction had 5 bases not matched to a gene; V was cut back by 6 bases and J by 5 bases. From germline, CDR1 is SEHNR and CDR2 FQNEAQ (reference sequence). This CDR3 is 14 amino acids long. The CDR3 bases that were read are TGTGCCAGCAGACAAACAGGGGGGACCGGGGAG. Translating it yields CASRQTGGTGE. The full CDR3 protein reads CASRQTGGTGELFF.

A word on this clone: The CDR3 is cut off 3 residues early in the read; its end comes from the germline J gene. The chain recombines TRBV19 with TRBJ1-2, with a possible D match to TRBD1 (5 bases). The CDR3 extends over 11 amino acids. Germline V lookup: CDR1 LNHDA, CDR2 SQIVND (reference sequence). The DNA read from the CDR3 is TGTGCCAGTAGAGCAGGGAACGAC. This translates into CASRAGND. In full, the CDR3 reads CASRAGNDYTF.

Details on this clone: From the germline J gene comes the end of the CDR3, since the read stops 3 residues before it. This chain joins TRBV6-1 and TRBJ1-2, with 9 bases aligning to TRBD1. The germline V gene has CDR1 MNHNS and CDR2 SASEGT. V lost 1 base to trimming and J lost 3 bases; unmatched junction nucleotides: 3. The length of the CDR3 is 15 residues. The chain's CDR3 is CASSEGWTGDYGYTF. CDR3 bases read: TGTGCCAGCAGTGAAGGTTGGACAGGGGACTATGGC.

The CDR3 sequence: CASSTTGSRNTIYF. Partial CDR3 DNA: TGTGCCAGCAGCACGACGGGTTCTCGAAACACC. The J gene is TRBJ1-3, the V gene TRBV9; D gene uncertain. Sequencing ends 3 residues short of the CDR3 end; the germline J gene provides the rest. V was clipped by 4 bases and J by 5 bases, with 13 bases between them. The CDR3 is made up of 14 amino acids. Per germline, CDR1 SGDLS and CDR2 YYNGEE.

As regards this clone: The read ends 3 residues shy of where the CDR3 ends; the end is completed using the germline J gene. The chain links TRBV6-2 or TRBV6-3 to TRBJ2-7, with 7 nucleotides matching TRBD1. Germline V gives CDR1 MNHEY, CDR2 SVGEGT. The CDR3 has 15 amino acids. Trimming took 6 bases from V and 3 from J; bases not matched to a gene: 11. CDR3 bases read: TGTGCCAGCAGATCCTACAGGGGCAGGGACTACGAG. This encodes CASRSYRGRDYE. The CDR3 in its entirety is CASRSYRGRDYEQYF.

As to this clone: The CDR3 extends 3 residues past the end of the read, so its final part is completed from the germline J gene. The chain couples TRBV18 to TRBJ1-3, with a tentative D call TRBD1 (6 bases). Germline CDR1 is KGHSH and CDR2 is LQKENI. V lost 6 bases, J lost 0 bases, and 18 bases lay in between. This CDR3 is built from 17 residues. The CDR3 DNA, read in part, is TGTGCCAGCTCCCGAATCGGGGGGGCCTCCTCTGGAAACACC. This sequence encodes CASSRIGGASSGNT. The complete CDR3 reads CASSRIGGASSGNTIYF.

As to this clone: The missing CDR3 end, 3 residues past where the read stops, is filled in from the germline J gene. This chain links TRBV14 with TRBJ2-7; 12 positions match TRBD2. The J segment lost 6 bases and the V segment lost 0 bases, leaving 6 bases of the junction unmatched. CDR3 length: 16 amino acids. Germline V gene sequence: CDR1 SGHDN, CDR2 FVKESK. This chain's CDR3 is CASSQDRLAGDGEQYF. The sequenced part of the CDR3 DNA is TGTGCCAGCAGCCAAGACCGACTAGCGGGAGATGGCGAG.

In the case of this clone: Read sequence stops 3 residues before the CDR3 end, and the germline J gene provides the missing end. This chain joins TRBV6-2 or TRBV6-3 and TRBJ2-5; 15 bases are shared with TRBD2. CDR1 and CDR2 from the germline V gene are MNHEY and SVGEGT. This CDR3 is built from 15 residues. V gave up 6 bases and J gave up 4 bases; unmatched junction bases: 3. The covered CDR3 bases are TGTGCCAGCAGCCCGGGACTAGCGGGAGGAGAGACC. Translated: CASSPGLAGGET. The whole CDR3 protein is CASSPGLAGGETQYF.

Points on this clone: The read ends 3 residues before the CDR3 terminus; that terminus is restored from the germline J gene. This chain links TRBV13 with TRBJ2-7; 8 positions agree with TRBD1. Trimming removed 4 bases from V and 2 bases from J; junction bases left unmatched: 4. The germline V gene has CDR1 PRHDT and CDR2 FYEKMQ (reference sequence). This CDR3 has 14 amino acids. Incomplete CDR3 DNA: TGTGCCAGCAGCTCAAAGACAGGGGCCTACGAG. It specifies CASSSKTGAYE. The full CDR3 protein is CASSSKTGAYEQYF.

For this clone: Read coverage stops 3 residues before the CDR3 terminus; the germline J gene supplies the remainder. V is TRBV5-1 and J is TRBJ2-1, with D possibly TRBD1 on 5 matching bases. CDR3 length: 13 amino acids. V dropped 4 bases and J dropped 4 bases, with 9 bases sitting between them. Per the germline V gene, CDR1 is SGHRS and CDR2 is YFSETQ. CDR3 in amino acids: CASSNQGYNEQFF. CDR3 DNA, as far as it was read: TGCGCCAGCAGCAATCAGGGATACAATGAG.

A word on this clone: The DNA ends 3 residues before the CDR3 does, and the rest of the CDR3 is filled in from the germline J gene. This chain connects TRBV11-3 to TRBJ2-1; D might be TRBD2 (7 bases). Per the germline V gene, CDR1 is SGHNT and CDR2 is YENEEA. Trimming removed 4 bases from V and 3 bases from J, with 13 bases in between. The CDR3 is made up of 15 amino acids. This CDR3 is CASSSRGGRYNEQFF. The CDR3 bases that were read are TGTGCCAGCAGCTCAAGGGGGGGCCGCTACAATGAG.

With regard to this clone: The sequence runs out 3 residues before the end of the CDR3; the remainder is reconstructed from the germline J gene. The rearrangement uses TRBV18 and TRBJ2-1; D possibly corresponds to TRBD1 (7 bases). The CDR3 totals 16 residues. Between the trimmed V and J ends, which lost 0 bases and 4 bases, there was a span of 13 bases. Looked up from germline, CDR1 is KGHSH and CDR2 is LQKENI. The DNA read from the CDR3 is TGTGCCAGCTCACCACCGTCAGGGGGGCTGTACAATGAG. As protein: CASSPPSGGLYNE. The complete CDR3 protein is CASSPPSGGLYNEQFF.

Concerning this clone: The read ends 3 residues before the CDR3 terminus; that terminus is restored from the germline J gene. The chain carries TRBV20-1 and TRBJ1-2, with 7 bases matching TRBD1. The trim removed 3 bases at V and 4 bases at J, leaving 8 bases unmatched. The CDR3 runs to 14 residues. CDR1 and CDR2 (germline): DFQATT, SNEGSKA (reference sequence). CDR3 DNA, as far as it was read: TGCAGTGCTAGTTCACAGGGGTCCGGCTATGGC. Translating gives CSASSQGSGYG. The full CDR3 protein reads CSASSQGSGYGYTF.

Note on this clone: The CDR3 end lies 3 residues beyond the end of the read and is filled in from the germline J gene. This chain links TRBV23-1 with TRBJ2-3; 12 bases line up with TRBD1. TRBV23-1 is recorded as an ORF, its role being uncertain. This CDR3 is 16 amino acids long. This CDR3 reads CASGGTGGSPNQPQYF. The covered CDR3 bases are TGCGCCAGCGGGGGGACAGGGGGCTCTCCCAATCAGCCG.

Turning to this clone: The read ends 3 residues before the CDR3 terminus; that terminus is restored from the germline J gene. The chain is built from TRBV7-2 and TRBJ2-2; D possibly corresponds to TRBD2 (6 bases). The CDR3 runs to 15 residues. Per germline, CDR1 SGHTA and CDR2 FQGNSA. The CDR3 bases that were read are TGTGCCAGCAGCTTAAGGGGAGGTGGGGCCAACGTG. Its protein is CASSLRGGGANV. The full CDR3 protein is CASSLRGGGANVLFF.

As for this clone: The read terminates 3 residues before the CDR3 end, so the remaining end is supplied by the germline J gene. V gene TRBV5-1 combines with J gene TRBJ1-2; D may be TRBD1 (5 bases). The CDR3 sequence is 15 residues long. Germline loops: CDR1 SGHRS, CDR2 YFSETQ. The CDR3 DNA, read in part, is TGCGCCAGCAGCCTGGTCGGGGGGGACGGCGGCGGC. This translates into CASSLVGGDGGG. The full CDR3 protein reads CASSLVGGDGGGYTF.

In regard to this clone: The read is 3 residues too short to cover the CDR3 end, so that end is filled in from the germline J gene. The chain links TRBV5-6 to TRBJ2-7; D gene uncertain. This CDR3 has 13 residues. Germline V CDR1 and CDR2: SGHDT, YYEEEE. V lost 6 bases and J 0 bases, leaving 10 bases between the germline ends. Incomplete CDR3 DNA: TGTGCCAGCACCTATTTTCCCTCCTACGAG. The encoded protein is CASTYFPSYE. The full CDR3 sequence reads CASTYFPSYEQYF.